This TCR beta chain was sequenced in a study of shared clonotypes between healthy human individuals. Whole-study results and caveats: Blood was the sole source, and tissue repertoires probably differ.

In this sample, this clone turned up once. The antigen remains undetermined. Produced via immunoSEQ multiplex PCR; TCRdb's table is partial and in-frame only. The sample carries about 2.3 million clones, 85% to 95% recorded once. The TCR comes from a man aged 18 to 30 in good health. Some clones in this sample may be carry-over from other donors' samples. The sample comprised naive CD4+ T cells from PBMCs. Subset of the sample: CD45RA+ positively selected.

The CDR3 protein is CASSVESGRLSGELFF. The CDR3 DNA reads as TGTGCCAGCAGCGTAGAAAGCGGGAGGTTATCCGGGGAGCTGTTTTTT. The chain has TRBV9 and TRBJ2-2; 9 bases are shared with TRBD2. Germline V CDR1 and CDR2: SGDLS, YYNGEE. J was trimmed by 6 bases and V by 0 bases; bases with no gene match: 6. CDR3 size: 16 residues.